This note documents a single T cell receptor beta chain sequence. Living in about 25 US areas, the participants were between roughly 18 and 95 years of age. The data are from a study of blood T cell repertoires in COVID-19. Study context: Acute and convalescent COVID-19 specimens originated in the United States, Italy and Spain. T cells, B-cell-depleted T cells, or PBMCs provided the cDNA or gDNA that served as material.

This CDR3 is built from 11 residues. Germline-derived CDR1 and CDR2 are SGHNT and YYREEE (reference sequence). Deletions cut 0 bases from V and 10 bases from J, with 5 bases between. Sequenced by immunoSEQ multiplex PCR; TCRdb stores in-frame clones only, minus some. The sample gives around 340,000 clones, approximately 91% of which show up once; just over 1% is in the top ten. The receptor was isolated from a woman in her thirties who had been exposed to COVID-19. The sequenced sample was PBMCs or T cells enriched from blood (not recorded which). J is TRBJ2-1 and V is TRBV5-4; D call uncertain. This CDR3 is CASSLAQEQFF. The DNA of the CDR3 is TGTGCCAGCAGCTTGGCCCAAGAGCAGTTCTTC.